Below, 29 T cell receptor beta chains from the same sample are listed, as sequenced in a study of blood T cell repertoires in COVID-19. Sequencing used immunoSEQ multiplex PCR; TCRdb keeps in-frame clones, though not all of them. The sample has a few hundred thousand clones; more than 70% are singletons. Sequencing was carried out using peripheral blood. Receptors originate from a woman in her thirties who had recovered from COVID-19.

The rearrangement joins TRBV3-1 (or the pseudogene TRBV3-2) to TRBJ1-1, with 9 bases lining up with TRBD1. The CDR3 runs to 14 residues. Per germline, CDR1 LGHDT and CDR2 YNNKEL (reference sequence). J was trimmed by 4 bases and V by 5 bases; bases with no gene match: 5. The DNA for the CDR3 is TGTGCCAGCAGCGGACAGGGGCTTGGCACTGAAGCTTTCTTT. Encoded protein: CASSGQGLGTEAFF.

The sample holds one count of this clone. The CDR3 region is CASSLTGTGGSPETQYF. The CDR3 DNA follows: TGTGCCAGCAGCTTAACCGGGACAGGAGGTTCCCCAGAGACCCAGTACTTC. The chain links TRBV7-9 to TRBJ2-5; 8 bases map to TRBD1. The germline gives CDR1 SEHNR, CDR2 FQNEAQ (reference sequence). This CDR3 comprises 17 residues. V trimming: 2 bases; J trimming: 4 bases; junction bases outside the gene matches: 12. The full variable domain, rest sourced from reference TRBV7-9 and TRBJ2-5, is DTGVSQNPRHKITKRGQNVTFRCDPISEHNRLYWYRQTLGQGPEFLTYFQNEAQLEKSRLLSDRFSAERPKGSFSTLEIQRTEQGDSAMYLCASSLTGTGGSPETQYFGPGTRLLVL.

This chain joins TRBV5-1 and TRBJ2-7, with D possibly TRBD1 on 6 matching bases. The CDR3 sequence is 14 residues long. V was cut by 3 bases and J by 2 bases, with 12 bases left in between. The V gene's germline CDR1 is SGHRS and CDR2 YFSETQ. The CDR3 DNA is TGCGCCAGCAGCTCAATGGGGGCCCCCTACGAGCAGTACTTC. Its protein product is CASSSMGAPYEQYF.

V usage is TRBV5-4 and J usage is TRBJ2-3; 8 positions match TRBD1. The CDR3 has 15 amino acids. J gave up 6 bases and V 0 bases, and 6 bases lay outside the gene matches. Germline V lookup: CDR1 SGHNT, CDR2 YYREEE (reference sequence). The CDR3 is CASSLATGAWDTQYF. The CDR3, as DNA: TGTGCCAGCAGCTTGGCGACAGGGGCGTGGGATACGCAGTATTTT.

The rearrangement links TRBV6-5 to TRBJ2-6; D possibly corresponds to TRBD2 (5 bases). V lost 6 bases to trimming and J lost 1 base, with 10 bases between them. The CDR3 is 15 amino acids. Germline V gene data show CDR1 as MNHEY and CDR2 as SVGAGI. The chain's CDR3 is CASSRGSSGANVLTF. The CDR3 DNA follows: TGTGCCAGCAGCCGAGGGAGTTCTGGGGCCAACGTCCTGACTTTC.

Turning to this clone: Because the CDR3's place on the DNA is in doubt, the DNA is left out and the CDR3 is given as listed by TCRdb. The chain joins TRBV6-5 to TRBJ2-5; TRBD2, the D gene given by the table, was not confirmed from the DNA. The germline gives CDR1 MNHEY, CDR2 SVGAGI. Including both end residues, the CDR3 is 13 amino acids long. The CDR3 is CASILDFQETQYF.

The J gene is TRBJ2-7, the V gene TRBV5-1; D perhaps matches TRBD2 (7 bases). With 0 bases removed from V and 3 bases from J, the gap between germline ends came to 25 bases. This CDR3 region has 19 residues. Germline V lookup: CDR1 SGHRS, CDR2 YFSETQ. CDR3 residues: CASSLAQGSGGAHLYEQYF. DNA for the CDR3: TGCGCCAGCAGCTTGGCCCAGGGGTCGGGGGGCGCGCATCTCTACGAGCAGTACTTC.

The rearrangement joins TRBV7-6 to TRBJ1-3, with TRBD1 identical over 7 bases. Looked up from germline, CDR1 is SGHVS and CDR2 is FNYEAQ. Trimming took 6 bases from V and 0 from J; bases not matched to a gene: 5. CDR3 length: 15 residues. The CDR3 region is CASRSTGPSGNTIYF. As DNA, the CDR3 is TGTGCCAGCAGGTCGACAGGGCCCTCTGGAAACACCATATATTTT.

The V and J genes are TRBV12-3 or TRBV12-4 and TRBJ1-2; unclear D gene. Between the trimmed V and J ends, which lost 2 bases and 5 bases, there was a span of 9 bases. The CDR3 totals 13 residues. The CDR3 sequence: CASSLPREYGYTF. The CDR3 DNA is TGTGCCAGCAGTTTACCAAGGGAGTATGGCTACACCTTC.

J is TRBJ1-1 and V is TRBV3-1 (or the pseudogene TRBV3-2); no firm D call. The germline V gene has CDR1 LGHDT and CDR2 YNNKEL (reference sequence). Trimming removed 2 bases at V and 8 bases at J, with 9 bases between. The CDR3 covers 12 residues. The CDR3 here is CASSQLTGEAFF. The CDR3 nucleotides read TGTGCCAGCAGCCAACTGACGGGGGAAGCTTTCTTT.

The chain has TRBV30 and TRBJ1-6, with D possibly TRBD1 on 5 matching bases. The CDR3 has 15 amino acids. Per germline, CDR1 GTSNPN and CDR2 SVGIG (reference sequence). V lost 3 bases and J lost 3, with 12 bases in between. The CDR3 here is CAWSRGTDYNSPLHF. For the CDR3, the DNA is TGTGCCTGGAGCCGCGGGACGGACTATAATTCACCCCTCCACTTT.

The chain joins TRBV20-1 to TRBJ2-2; 8 bases agree with TRBD1. Germline V gene data show CDR1 as DFQATT and CDR2 as SNEGSKA (reference sequence). The CDR3 is 14 amino acids. V lost 3 bases, J lost 7 bases, and 7 bases stayed unmatched. This CDR3 reads CSASTRGQGGELFF. The CDR3 nucleotides read TGCAGTGCTAGTACCAGGGGGCAGGGCGGGGAGCTGTTTTTT.

The chain combines TRBV7-8 with TRBJ2-5; the D is unclear. The CDR3 consists of 13 residues. Trimming removed 1 base from V and 5 bases from J, with 8 bases in between. Germline CDR1 reads SGHVS; CDR2 reads FQNEAQ. The CDR3 DNA is TGTGCCAGCAGCTTAGAAGCACGGGAGACCCAGTACTTC. Translating it yields CASSLEARETQYF.

In this sample, this clone turned up once. V is TRBV7-9 and J is TRBJ2-3; 8 bases match TRBD1. The CDR3 contains 16 residues. V shed 5 bases and J 4 bases; nucleotides not matched to a gene: 11. Germline assignment: CDR1 SEHNR and CDR2 FQNEAQ (reference sequence). CDR3: CASSPTDRGISDTQYF. The CDR3 DNA follows: TGTGCCAGCAGCCCAACAGACAGGGGAATTTCAGATACGCAGTATTTT. The full variable domain, completed using reference TRBV7-9 and TRBJ2-3, is DTGVSQNPRHKITKRGQNVTFRCDPISEHNRLYWYRQTLGQGPEFLTYFQNEAQLEKSRLLSDRFSAERPKGSFSTLEIQRTEQGDSAMYLCASSPTDRGISDTQYFGPGTRLTVL.

V usage is TRBV11-2 and J usage is TRBJ2-7; TRBD1 aligns across 7 bases. The ends lost 1 base at V and 3 bases at J; junction bases unmatched: 3. This CDR3 has 14 amino acids. CDR1 is SGHAT, CDR2 FQNNGV, per germline. The CDR3 is CASSLGDSIYEQYF. The CDR3 region has the DNA TGTGCCAGCAGCTTAGGGGACAGTATCTACGAGCAGTACTTC.

This CDR3 is CASSLARQGYEQYF. CDR3 nucleotide sequence: TGCGCCAGCAGCTTGGCCCGACAAGGCTACGAGCAGTACTTC. This rearrangement joins TRBV5-1 to TRBJ2-7; D is ambiguous. The V and J ends lost 0 bases and 3 bases respectively, with 10 bases between them. The CDR3 spans 14 residues. Germline CDR1 reads SGHRS; CDR2 reads YFSETQ.

This clone showed up many times. The chain links TRBV19 to TRBJ2-6; 8 positions match TRBD1. Germline V gene data show CDR1 as LNHDA and CDR2 as SQIVND (reference sequence). Unmatched junction bases numbered 4, after V lost 7 bases and J lost 8 bases. The CDR3 spans 13 residues. CDR3 protein: CASTQGATNVLTF. DNA of the CDR3: TGTGCCAGTACGCAGGGGGCGACCAACGTCCTGACTTTC.

V is TRBV5-4 and J is TRBJ2-3, with TRBD2 matching 8 bases. Germline V lookup: CDR1 SGHNT, CDR2 YYREEE (reference sequence). V was pared by 5 bases and J by 4 bases, with 6 bases of the junction left unmatched. The CDR3 is made up of 14 amino acids. The CDR3 sequence: CASSTGGPADTQYF. The CDR3 DNA reads as TGTGCCAGCAGTACGGGGGGGCCCGCAGATACGCAGTATTTT.

This clone was detected only once. The rearrangement uses TRBV13 and TRBJ1-2; the match to TRBD1 covers 9 bases. With 4 bases clipped from V and 0 bases from J, the junction kept 6 bases outside the gene matches. Germline CDR1 is PRHDT and CDR2 is FYEKMQ (reference sequence). The CDR3 spans 16 residues. This CDR3 reads CASSYRDRAPNYGYTF. DNA of the CDR3: TGTGCCAGCAGCTACCGGGACAGGGCCCCTAACTATGGCTACACCTTC.

The chain has TRBV5-1 and TRBJ2-1; 10 positions agree with TRBD2. Germline V CDR1 and CDR2: SGHRS, YFSETQ. This CDR3 has 19 amino acids. With 0 bases clipped from V and 0 bases from J, the junction kept 9 bases outside the gene matches. In nucleotides, the CDR3 is TGCGCCAGCAGCTTGGTTGTTAGCGGGGGGCCGTACTCCTACAATGAGCAGTTCTTC. It yields the protein CASSLVVSGGPYSYNEQFF.

This rearrangement joins TRBV15 to TRBJ1-5; TRBD1 agrees at 9 bases. Germline V gene lookup returns CDR1 LNHNV and CDR2 YYDKDF (reference sequence). J gave up 6 bases and V 4 bases, and 7 bases lay outside the gene matches. This CDR3 contains 15 residues. The CDR3 loop reads CATSTSGTGTQPQHF. The CDR3 DNA reads as TGTGCCACCAGCACTTCCGGGACAGGGACTCAGCCCCAGCATTTT.

The chain uses TRBV11-3 and TRBJ2-7; perhaps TRBD1 as D (5 bases). Trimming removed 2 bases at V and 6 bases at J, with 14 bases between. Germline V gene lookup returns CDR1 SGHNT and CDR2 YENEEA. The CDR3 loop spans 14 amino acids. The CDR3 reads CASSLNPGPSEQYF. In DNA form, the CDR3 reads TGTGCCAGCAGCTTAAATCCAGGGCCCTCCGAGCAGTACTTC.

Written as DNA, the CDR3 is TGTGCCAGCAGCTTAATAGGAGAAGAGACCCAGTACTTC. Protein product: CASSLIGEETQYF. This chain connects TRBV11-2 to TRBJ2-5; D is unresolved. Germline CDR1 SGHAT, CDR2 FQNNGV. CDR3 size: 13 residues. Deletions cut 2 bases from V and 3 bases from J, with 7 bases between.

The chain joins TRBV27 to TRBJ2-7; 9 bases fit TRBD1. Trimming cost V 4 bases and J 2 bases; bases outside gene matches: 6. The CDR3 totals 15 residues. Germline CDR1 reads MNHEY; CDR2 reads SMNVEV (reference sequence). The CDR3 is CASSSRDRVTYEQYF. The CDR3 nucleotides read TGTGCCAGCAGTTCCCGGGACAGGGTTACCTACGAGCAGTACTTC.

This chain connects TRBV10-2 to TRBJ2-1; 7 nucleotides match TRBD1. CDR3 size: 12 residues. Germline V gives CDR1 WSHSY, CDR2 SAAADI. The trim removed 10 bases at V and 4 bases at J, leaving 4 bases unmatched. The CDR3 region has the DNA TGCGCCATCCTGGACAGGTACAATGAGCAGTTCTTC. Protein sequence: CAILDRYNEQFF.

CDR3 sequence (DNA): TGTGCCAGCAGCGTAGGAGTTCAGGGGAACGAGCCCCAGCATTTT. Translated, it gives CASSVGVQGNEPQHF. The gene calls are TRBV9 and TRBJ1-5, with a possible D match to TRBD1 (6 bases). V was trimmed by 0 bases and J by 8 bases, leaving 15 bases between them. Germline CDR1 SGDLS, CDR2 YYNGEE. There are 15 residues in the CDR3.

The chain uses TRBV6-5 and TRBJ2-2; TRBD1 agrees at 10 bases. V was pared by 4 bases and J by 6 bases, with 5 bases of the junction left unmatched. CDR3 length: 15 amino acids. Germline values: CDR1 MNHEY, CDR2 SVGAGI. The CDR3 here is CASSSRDRGAGELFF. The CDR3 DNA follows: TGTGCCAGCAGTTCCCGGGACAGGGGAGCCGGGGAGCTGTTTTTT.

This chain links TRBV9 with TRBJ1-2; D call uncertain. Germline assignment: CDR1 SGDLS and CDR2 YYNGEE. CDR3 length: 12 residues. Trimming removed 3 bases from V and 8 bases from J, with 11 bases in between. CDR3 residues: CASSAASVGYTF. The CDR3, as DNA: TGTGCCAGCAGCGCCGCTTCAGTGGGCTACACCTTC.

This sequence joins TRBV4-1 and TRBJ1-5; 11 bases align to TRBD1. The CDR3 runs 15 residues. Germline lookup yields CDR1 MGHRA and CDR2 YSYEKL. The junction had 6 bases not matched to a gene; V was cut back by 4 bases and J by 7 bases. The CDR3 coding sequence is TGCGCCAGCAGCCGCGTCGGACAGGGGGCACAGCCCCAGCATTTT. Translating it yields CASSRVGQGAQPQHF.